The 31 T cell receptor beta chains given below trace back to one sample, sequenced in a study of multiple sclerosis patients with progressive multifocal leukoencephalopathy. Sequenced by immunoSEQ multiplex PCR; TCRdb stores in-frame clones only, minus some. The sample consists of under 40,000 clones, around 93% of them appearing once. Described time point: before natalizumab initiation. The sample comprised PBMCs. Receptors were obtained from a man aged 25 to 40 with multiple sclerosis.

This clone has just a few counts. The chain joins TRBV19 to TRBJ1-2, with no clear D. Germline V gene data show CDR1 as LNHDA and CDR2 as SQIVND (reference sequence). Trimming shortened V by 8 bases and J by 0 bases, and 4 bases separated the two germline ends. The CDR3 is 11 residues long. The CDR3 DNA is TGTGCCAGTGTAACTAACTATGGCTACACCTTC. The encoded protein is CASVTNYGYTF.

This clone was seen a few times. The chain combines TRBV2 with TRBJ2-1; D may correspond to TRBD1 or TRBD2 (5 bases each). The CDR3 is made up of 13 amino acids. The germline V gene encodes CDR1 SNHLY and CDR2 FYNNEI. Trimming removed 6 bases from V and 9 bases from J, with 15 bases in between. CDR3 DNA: TGTGCCAGCAGCGCTGGGACGGTCGGTGAGCAGTTCTTC. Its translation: CASSAGTVGEQFF.

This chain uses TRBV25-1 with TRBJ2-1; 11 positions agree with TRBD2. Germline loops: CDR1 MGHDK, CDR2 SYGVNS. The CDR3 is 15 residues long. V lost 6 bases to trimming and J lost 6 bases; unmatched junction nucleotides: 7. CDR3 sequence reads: CASRETLAGANEQFF. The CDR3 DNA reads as TGTGCCAGCAGGGAGACACTAGCGGGAGCCAATGAGCAGTTCTTC.

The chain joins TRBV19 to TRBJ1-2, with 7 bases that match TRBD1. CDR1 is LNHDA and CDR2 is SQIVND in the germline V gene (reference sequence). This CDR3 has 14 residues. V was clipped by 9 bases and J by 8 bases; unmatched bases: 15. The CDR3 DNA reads TGTGCCAGGCTCCCTCACGACAGGGCTGGCGGCTACACCTTC. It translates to CARLPHDRAGGYTF. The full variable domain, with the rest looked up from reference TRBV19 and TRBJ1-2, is DGGITQSPKYLFRKEGQNVTLSCEQNLNHDAMYWYRQDPGQGLRLIYYSQIVNDFQKGDIAEGYSVSREKKESFPLTVTSAQKNPTAFYLCARLPHDRAGGYTFGSGTRLTVV.

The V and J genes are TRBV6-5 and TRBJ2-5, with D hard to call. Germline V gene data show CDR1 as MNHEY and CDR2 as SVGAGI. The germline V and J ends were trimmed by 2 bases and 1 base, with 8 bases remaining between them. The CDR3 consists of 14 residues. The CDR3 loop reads CASSYSNSQETQYF. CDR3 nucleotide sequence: TGTGCCAGCAGTTACAGTAACAGCCAAGAGACCCAGTACTTC.

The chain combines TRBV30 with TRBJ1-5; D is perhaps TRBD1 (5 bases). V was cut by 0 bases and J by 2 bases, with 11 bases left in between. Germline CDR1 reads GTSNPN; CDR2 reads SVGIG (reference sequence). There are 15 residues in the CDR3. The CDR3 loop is CAWSVGGVRNQPQHF. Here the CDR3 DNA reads TGTGCCTGGAGTGTGGGGGGAGTACGCAATCAGCCCCAGCATTTT.

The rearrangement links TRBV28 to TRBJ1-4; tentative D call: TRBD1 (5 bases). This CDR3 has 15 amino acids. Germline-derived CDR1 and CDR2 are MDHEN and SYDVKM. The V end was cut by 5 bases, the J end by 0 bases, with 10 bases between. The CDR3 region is CASSPEGPTNEKLFF. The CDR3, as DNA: TGTGCCAGCAGTCCCGAGGGACCAACTAATGAAAAACTGTTTTTT.

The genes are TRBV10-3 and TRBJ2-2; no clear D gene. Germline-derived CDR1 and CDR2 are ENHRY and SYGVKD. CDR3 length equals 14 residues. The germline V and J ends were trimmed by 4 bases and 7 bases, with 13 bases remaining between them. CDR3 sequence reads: CAISGISGGGELFF. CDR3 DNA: TGTGCCATCAGTGGGATTAGTGGCGGCGGGGAGCTGTTTTTT.

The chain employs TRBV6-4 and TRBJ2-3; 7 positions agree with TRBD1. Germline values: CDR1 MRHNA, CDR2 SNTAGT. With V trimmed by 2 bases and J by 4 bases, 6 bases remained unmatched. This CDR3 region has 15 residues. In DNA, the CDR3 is TGTGCCAGCAGTGACAACAAAGGGGGCGCAGATACGCAGTATTTT. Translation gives CASSDNKGGADTQYF.

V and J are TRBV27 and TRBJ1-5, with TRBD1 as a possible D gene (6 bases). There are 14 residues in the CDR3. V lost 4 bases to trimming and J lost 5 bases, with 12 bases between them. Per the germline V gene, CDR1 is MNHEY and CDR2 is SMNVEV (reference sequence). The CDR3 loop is CASSSVQGYQPQHF. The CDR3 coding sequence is TGTGCCAGCAGTTCGGTACAGGGCTATCAGCCCCAGCATTTT.

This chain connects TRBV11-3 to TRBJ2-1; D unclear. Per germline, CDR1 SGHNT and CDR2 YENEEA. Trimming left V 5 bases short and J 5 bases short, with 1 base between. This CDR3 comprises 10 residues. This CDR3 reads CASSNNEQFF. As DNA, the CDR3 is TGTGCCAGCAGCAACAATGAGCAGTTCTTC. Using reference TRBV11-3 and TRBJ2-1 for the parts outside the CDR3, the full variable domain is EAGVVQSPRYKIIEKKQPVAFWCNPISGHNTLYWYLQNLGQGPELLIRYENEEAVDDSQLPKDRFSAERLKGVDSTLKIQPAELGDSAVYLCASSNNEQFFGPGTRLTVL.

This chain's CDR3 is CASSLFTQETQYF. In nucleotides, the CDR3 is TGTGCCAGCAGCTTGTTTACCCAAGAGACCCAGTACTTC. V is TRBV5-4 and J is TRBJ2-5, with D unresolved. Germline V gene lookup returns CDR1 SGHNT and CDR2 YYREEE (reference sequence). V was shortened by 1 base and J by 1 base, with 5 bases between the two germline ends. This CDR3 is built from 13 residues.

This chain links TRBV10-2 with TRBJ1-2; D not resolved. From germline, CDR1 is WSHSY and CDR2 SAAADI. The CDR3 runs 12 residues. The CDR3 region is CATRKDDYGYTF. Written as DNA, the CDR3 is TGCGCAACAAGGAAGGATGACTATGGCTACACCTTC.

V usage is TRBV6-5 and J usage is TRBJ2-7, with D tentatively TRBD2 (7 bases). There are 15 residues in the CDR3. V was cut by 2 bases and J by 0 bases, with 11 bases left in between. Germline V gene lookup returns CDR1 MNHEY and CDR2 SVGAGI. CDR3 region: CASSYGGGASYEQYF. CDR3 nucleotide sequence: TGTGCCAGCAGTTACGGGGGGGGCGCCTCCTACGAGCAGTACTTC.

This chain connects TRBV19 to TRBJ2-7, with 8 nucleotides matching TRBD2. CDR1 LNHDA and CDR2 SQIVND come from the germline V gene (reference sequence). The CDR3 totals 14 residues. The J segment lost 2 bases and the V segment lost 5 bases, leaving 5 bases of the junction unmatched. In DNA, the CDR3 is TGTGCCAGTAGTGCGGGAGGTGAGGCCTACGAGCAGTACTTC. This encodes CASSAGGEAYEQYF.

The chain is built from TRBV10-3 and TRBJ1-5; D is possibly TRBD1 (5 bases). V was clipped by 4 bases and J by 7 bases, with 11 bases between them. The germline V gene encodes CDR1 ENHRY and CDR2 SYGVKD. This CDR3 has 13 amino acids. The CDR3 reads CAISGQGRQPQHF. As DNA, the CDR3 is TGTGCCATCAGTGGGCAGGGAAGGCAGCCCCAGCATTTT.

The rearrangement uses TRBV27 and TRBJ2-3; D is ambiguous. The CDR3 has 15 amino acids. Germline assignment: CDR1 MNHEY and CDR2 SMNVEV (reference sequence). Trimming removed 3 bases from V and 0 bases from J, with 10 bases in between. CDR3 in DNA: TGTGCCAGCAGTTTGGTTTGGGCAAGCACAGATACGCAGTATTTT. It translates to CASSLVWASTDTQYF.

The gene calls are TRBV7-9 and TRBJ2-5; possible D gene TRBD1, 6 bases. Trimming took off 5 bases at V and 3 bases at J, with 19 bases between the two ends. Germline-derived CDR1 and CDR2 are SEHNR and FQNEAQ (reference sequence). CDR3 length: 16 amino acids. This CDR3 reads CASSPPTGHKEETQYF. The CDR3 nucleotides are TGTGCCAGCAGCCCACCTACGGGACATAAGGAAGAGACCCAGTACTTC.

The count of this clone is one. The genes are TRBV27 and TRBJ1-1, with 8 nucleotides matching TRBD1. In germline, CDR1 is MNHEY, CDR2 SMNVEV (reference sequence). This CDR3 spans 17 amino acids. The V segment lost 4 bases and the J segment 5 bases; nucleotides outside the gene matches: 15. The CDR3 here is CASSSRGEDWDRTEAFF. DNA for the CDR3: TGTGCCAGCAGTTCGAGGGGTGAGGATTGGGACAGGACTGAAGCTTTCTTT.

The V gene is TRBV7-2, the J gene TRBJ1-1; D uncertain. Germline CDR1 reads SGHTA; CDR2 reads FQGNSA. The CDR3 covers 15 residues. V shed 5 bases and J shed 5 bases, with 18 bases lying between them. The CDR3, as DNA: TGTGCCAGCAGCCGGAGACCCGACGGGCAAACTGAAGCTTTCTTT. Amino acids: CASSRRPDGQTEAFF.

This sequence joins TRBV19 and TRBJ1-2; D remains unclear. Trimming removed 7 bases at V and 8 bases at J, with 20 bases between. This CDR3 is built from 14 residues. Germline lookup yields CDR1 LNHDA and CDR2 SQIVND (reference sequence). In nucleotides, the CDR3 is TGTGCCAGTACCCTCCCGAAGAGAACTAGCGGCTACACCTTC. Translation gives CASTLPKRTSGYTF.

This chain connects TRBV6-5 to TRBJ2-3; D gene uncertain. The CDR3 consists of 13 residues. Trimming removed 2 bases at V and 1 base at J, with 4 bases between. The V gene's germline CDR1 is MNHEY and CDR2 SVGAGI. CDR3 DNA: TGTGCCAGCAGTTACGGGGGCACAGATACGCAGTATTTT. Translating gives CASSYGGTDTQYF.

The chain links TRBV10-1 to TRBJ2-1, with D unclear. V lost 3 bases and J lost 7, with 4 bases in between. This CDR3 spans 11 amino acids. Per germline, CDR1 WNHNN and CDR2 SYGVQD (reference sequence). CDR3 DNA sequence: TGCGCCAGCAGTGACGCGAATGAGCAGTTCTTC. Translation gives CASSDANEQFF.

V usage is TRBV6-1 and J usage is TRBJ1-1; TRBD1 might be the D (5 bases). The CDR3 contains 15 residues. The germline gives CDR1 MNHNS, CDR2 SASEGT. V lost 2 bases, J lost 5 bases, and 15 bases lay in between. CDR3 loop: CASSEFRAPGTEAFF. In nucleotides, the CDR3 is TGTGCCAGCAGTGAATTCCGGGCCCCAGGGACTGAAGCTTTCTTT.

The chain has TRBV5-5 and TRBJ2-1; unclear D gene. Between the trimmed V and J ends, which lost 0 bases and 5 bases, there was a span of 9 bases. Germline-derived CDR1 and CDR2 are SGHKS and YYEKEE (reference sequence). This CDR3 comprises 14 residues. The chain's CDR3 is CASSLEGSNNEQFF. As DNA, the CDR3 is TGTGCCAGCAGCTTGGAGGGATCTAACAATGAGCAGTTCTTC. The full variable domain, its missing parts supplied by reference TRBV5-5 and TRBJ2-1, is DAGVTQSPTHLIKTRGQQVTLRCSPISGHKSVSWYQQVLGQGPQFIFQYYEKEERGRGNFPDRFSARQFPNYSSELNVNALLLGDSALYLCASSLEGSNNEQFFGPGTRLTVL.

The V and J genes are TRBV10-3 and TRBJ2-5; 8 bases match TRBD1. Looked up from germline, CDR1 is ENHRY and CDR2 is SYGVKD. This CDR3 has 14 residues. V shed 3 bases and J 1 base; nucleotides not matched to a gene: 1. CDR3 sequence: CAISEGQGQETQYF. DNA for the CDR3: TGTGCCATCAGTGAAGGACAGGGCCAAGAGACCCAGTACTTC.

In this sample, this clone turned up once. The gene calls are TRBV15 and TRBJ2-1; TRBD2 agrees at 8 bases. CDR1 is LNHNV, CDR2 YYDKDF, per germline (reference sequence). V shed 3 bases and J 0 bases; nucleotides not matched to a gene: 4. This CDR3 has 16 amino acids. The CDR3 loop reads CATSSPLAASYNEQFF. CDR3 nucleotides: TGTGCCACCAGCAGCCCACTAGCGGCCTCCTACAATGAGCAGTTCTTC.

CDR3: CASSQDGIYPLEAFF. In nucleotides, the CDR3 is TGCGCCAGCAGCCAAGACGGCATTTATCCCCTTGAAGCTTTCTTT. The gene calls are TRBV4-3 and TRBJ1-1; D unclear. This CDR3 region has 15 residues. The V gene's germline CDR1 is LGHNA and CDR2 YSLEER. V was pared by 0 bases and J by 7 bases, with 15 bases between.

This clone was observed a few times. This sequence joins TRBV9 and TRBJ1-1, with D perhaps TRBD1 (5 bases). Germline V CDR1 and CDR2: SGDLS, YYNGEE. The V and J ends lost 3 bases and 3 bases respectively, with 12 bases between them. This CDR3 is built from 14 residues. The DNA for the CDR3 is TGTGCCAGCAGCGATGGGGCAGCTTACACTGAAGCTTTCTTT. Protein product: CASSDGAAYTEAFF. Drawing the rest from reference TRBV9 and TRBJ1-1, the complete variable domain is DSGVTQTPKHLITATGQRVTLRCSPRSGDLSVYWYQQSLDQGLQFLIQYYNGEERAKGNILERFSAQQFPDLHSELNLSSLELGDSALYFCASSDGAAYTEAFFGQGTRLTVV.

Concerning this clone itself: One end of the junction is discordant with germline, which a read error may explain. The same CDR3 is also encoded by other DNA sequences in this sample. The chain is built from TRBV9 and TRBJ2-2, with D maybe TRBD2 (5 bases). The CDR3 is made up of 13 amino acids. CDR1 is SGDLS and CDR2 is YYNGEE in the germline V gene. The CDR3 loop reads CASSVSFTGELFF. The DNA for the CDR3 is TGTGCCAGCAGCGTAAGTTTTACCGGGGAGCTGTTTTTC.

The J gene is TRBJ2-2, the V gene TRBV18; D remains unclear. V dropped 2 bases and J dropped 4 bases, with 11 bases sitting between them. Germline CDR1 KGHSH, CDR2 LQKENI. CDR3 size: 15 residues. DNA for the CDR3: TGTGCCAGCTCACCAAGCGAGTTTACCACCGGGGAGCTGTTTTTT. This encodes CASSPSEFTTGELFF.